Reported below is one TCR beta chain. Its antigen remains unknown. TCR cDNA molecules were tagged individually, and each one carried a unique molecular identifier. One entry per CDR3 protein results from TCRdb running MiXCR on the 5' RACE reads. The sample holds 35,000 to 55,000 distinct CDR3 sequences, approximately 12% seen once. This CDR3 is 15 amino acids long. J gave up 0 bases and V 2 bases, and 3 bases lay outside the gene matches. Germline V gives CDR1 SGHTA, CDR2 FQGNSA. This sample was included in a study of spatial heterogeneity in lung cancer. Study overall: More beta-chain than alpha-chain sequences were consistently detected. For the average unique TCR and UMI combination, more than 8.5 occurrences appeared in raw reads.

Indicated time point: blood at routine non-recurrence follow-up after resection. Overall study findings and caveats: Relative to follow-up, resection was when ubiquitous expanded tumor TCRs appeared more in blood.

The chain employs TRBV7-2 and TRBJ1-1, with 7 bases identical to TRBD1. The input for sequencing was PBMCs, taken at follow-up. The sequence came from a male donor with early-stage non-small cell lung cancer. DNA of the CDR3: TGTGCCAGCAGCTTATCAGGGACAGTGAACACTGAAGCTTTCTTT. Translated, it gives CASSLSGTVNTEAFF.